The rows below give T cell receptor beta chains drawn from one sample of a study of T cell repertoires in cytomegalovirus infection. In TCRdb, the reads were re-called with MiXCR into one record per CDR3 protein. The sample includes roughly 320,000 distinct CDR3 sequences, more than 8% of them seen just once. The sequenced material came from PBMCs. These TCRs come from a human donor in good health (CMV status not recorded). Some clones in this sample may be carry-over from other donors' samples. CDR3s include the opening cysteine and the closing phenylalanine or tryptophan. The order of the fields is clone size, J gene, D gene, V gene, CDR3 protein, CDR3 DNA. The D gene is left open where the match is weak. Rows give clone size only sometimes, using once, few, many, or a class for an expanded clone.

clone size: many; J gene: TRBJ2-7; D gene: -; V gene: TRBV12-3/TRBV12-4; CDR3 protein: CASSTNAYEQYF; CDR3 DNA: TGTGCCAGCAGTACCAACGCCTACGAGCAGTACTTC
clone size: -; J gene: TRBJ2-5; D gene: TRBD1; V gene: TRBV11-2; CDR3 protein: CASSRDRGFSETQYF; CDR3 DNA: TGTGCCAGCAGCCGGGACAGGGGTTTTTCAGAGACCCAGTACTTC
clone size: many; J gene: TRBJ2-5; D gene: TRBD1; V gene: TRBV7-2; CDR3 protein: CASSYLDRSQETQYF; CDR3 DNA: TGTGCCAGCAGCTACCTGGACAGGTCCCAAGAGACCCAGTACTTC
clone size: few; J gene: TRBJ1-4; D gene: -; V gene: TRBV7-3; CDR3 protein: CASSVGSNEKLFF; CDR3 DNA: TGTGCCAGCAGCGTCGGTTCTAATGAAAAACTGTTTTTT
clone size: many; J gene: TRBJ2-5; D gene: TRBD2; V gene: TRBV2; CDR3 protein: CASTYGAGEETQYF; CDR3 DNA: TGTGCCAGCACCTACGGAGCGGGAGAAGAGACCCAGTACTTC
clone size: few; J gene: TRBJ1-5; D gene: -; V gene: TRBV27; CDR3 protein: CASTSAGSNQPQHF; CDR3 DNA: TGTGCCAGCACCTCGGCAGGTAGCAATCAGCCCCAGCATTTT
clone size: few; J gene: TRBJ1-5; D gene: TRBD1; V gene: TRBV7-6; CDR3 protein: CASKQGANQPQHF; CDR3 DNA: TGTGCCAGCAAACAGGGGGCGAATCAGCCCCAGCATTTT
clone size: few; J gene: TRBJ1-2; D gene: TRBD1; V gene: TRBV4-2; CDR3 protein: CASSSRQGAGDGYTF; CDR3 DNA: TGTGCCAGCAGCTCAAGACAGGGGGCTGGAGATGGCTACACCTTC
clone size: -; J gene: TRBJ1-6; D gene: -; V gene: TRBV4-1; CDR3 protein: CASSPVVASPLHF; CDR3 DNA: TGCGCCAGCAGCCCTGTGGTGGCTTCACCCCTCCACTTT
clone size: -; J gene: TRBJ2-4; D gene: -; V gene: TRBV19; CDR3 protein: CASSIGLTSRASVNIQYF; CDR3 DNA: TGTGCCAGTAGTATTGGGCTGACAAGTCGGGCCTCAGTAAACATTCAGTACTTC
clone size: many; J gene: TRBJ2-5; D gene: -; V gene: TRBV7-8; CDR3 protein: CASSLGPAAQETQYF; CDR3 DNA: TGTGCCAGCAGCTTAGGGCCCGCGGCGCAAGAGACCCAGTACTTC
clone size: many; J gene: TRBJ1-1; D gene: TRBD1; V gene: TRBV12-3/TRBV12-4; CDR3 protein: CASSFQGAGYTEAFF; CDR3 DNA: TGTGCCAGCAGTTTCCAGGGGGCAGGTTACACTGAAGCTTTCTTT
clone size: many; J gene: TRBJ2-1; D gene: TRBD2; V gene: TRBV6-4; CDR3 protein: CASSASGGANEQFF; CDR3 DNA: TGTGCCAGCAGTGCTAGCGGGGGGGCCAATGAGCAGTTCTTC
clone size: -; J gene: TRBJ1-2; D gene: -; V gene: TRBV9; CDR3 protein: CASSVASGGYTF; CDR3 DNA: TGTGCCAGCAGCGTAGCTTCGGGCGGCTACACCTTC
clone size: many; J gene: TRBJ2-7; D gene: -; V gene: TRBV10-3; CDR3 protein: CAISENGESYEQYF; CDR3 DNA: TGTGCCATCAGTGAGAACGGGGAGTCCTACGAGCAGTACTTC
clone size: many; J gene: TRBJ1-1; D gene: -; V gene: TRBV7-9; CDR3 protein: CASSPRNPVGGKDTEAFF; CDR3 DNA: TGTGCCAGCAGCCCCCGAAACCCTGTTGGGGGTAAAGACACTGAAGCTTTCTTT
clone size: -; J gene: TRBJ1-1; D gene: -; V gene: TRBV9; CDR3 protein: CASSDPPGEAFF; CDR3 DNA: TGTGCCAGCAGCGACCCGCCTGGAGAGGCTTTCTTT
clone size: -; J gene: TRBJ1-1; D gene: -; V gene: TRBV11-3; CDR3 protein: CASSLRGVDGNTEAFF; CDR3 DNA: TGTGCCAGCAGCCTAAGGGGGGTGGATGGGAACACTGAAGCTTTCTTT
clone size: many; J gene: TRBJ1-5; D gene: -; V gene: TRBV12-3/TRBV12-4; CDR3 protein: CASGGAWQPQHF; CDR3 DNA: TGTGCCAGCGGCGGTGCTTGGCAGCCCCAGCATTTT
clone size: -; J gene: TRBJ2-5; D gene: TRBD1; V gene: TRBV12-3/TRBV12-4; CDR3 protein: CASSPVQGAEGETQYF; CDR3 DNA: TGTGCCAGCAGCCCTGTACAGGGGGCCGAGGGAGAGACCCAGTACTTC
clone size: many; J gene: TRBJ2-6; D gene: -; V gene: TRBV6-1; CDR3 protein: CASRTNVLTF; CDR3 DNA: TGTGCCAGCAGAACCAACGTCCTGACTTTC
clone size: -; J gene: TRBJ1-5; D gene: -; V gene: TRBV19; CDR3 protein: CASRGRAKAQPQHF; CDR3 DNA: TGTGCCAGTAGAGGCAGGGCAAAGGCTCAGCCCCAGCATTTT
clone size: many; J gene: TRBJ2-3; D gene: TRBD1; V gene: TRBV5-6; CDR3 protein: CASSYRSGQPRTDTQYF; CDR3 DNA: TGTGCCAGCAGCTACCGATCGGGACAGCCCCGCACAGATACGCAGTATTTT
clone size: many; J gene: TRBJ1-1; D gene: TRBD1; V gene: TRBV7-9; CDR3 protein: CASSPKDRVGTEAFF; CDR3 DNA: TGTGCCAGCAGCCCCAAGGACAGGGTCGGGACTGAAGCTTTCTTT
clone size: many; J gene: TRBJ1-4; D gene: TRBD1; V gene: TRBV7-9; CDR3 protein: CASSLTYDRGGEKLFF; CDR3 DNA: TGTGCCAGCAGCTTAACATATGACAGGGGAGGGGAAAAACTGTTTTTT
clone size: few; J gene: TRBJ1-6; D gene: -; V gene: TRBV12-3/TRBV12-4; CDR3 protein: CASRGHPDSPLHF; CDR3 DNA: TGTGCCAGCAGGGGTCATCCGGATTCACCCCTCCACTTT
clone size: -; J gene: TRBJ1-3; D gene: -; V gene: TRBV6-6; CDR3 protein: CASSYSMTSGNTIYF; CDR3 DNA: TGTGCCAGCAGTTACTCGATGACATCTGGAAACACCATATATTTT
clone size: once; J gene: TRBJ2-7; D gene: TRBD2; V gene: TRBV28; CDR3 protein: CASSSGGDKGYEQYF; CDR3 DNA: TGTGCCAGCAGTTCGGGGGGGGACAAAGGCTACGAGCAGTACTTC
clone size: many; J gene: TRBJ1-1; D gene: -; V gene: TRBV6-1; CDR3 protein: CASSELGRPTEAFF; CDR3 DNA: TGTGCCAGCAGTGAGCTCGGACGCCCGACTGAAGCTTTCTTT
clone size: -; J gene: TRBJ2-1; D gene: -; V gene: TRBV20-1; CDR3 protein: CSAAPANLANEQFF; CDR3 DNA: TGCAGTGCTGCCCCGGCCAACCTAGCTAATGAGCAGTTCTTC
clone size: -; J gene: TRBJ1-5; D gene: -; V gene: TRBV7-2; CDR3 protein: CASSQWSNQPQHF; CDR3 DNA: TGTGCCAGCAGCCAGTGGAGCAATCAGCCCCAGCATTTT
clone size: few; J gene: TRBJ1-2; D gene: -; V gene: TRBV12-3/TRBV12-4; CDR3 protein: CASRRPLSYGYTF; CDR3 DNA: TGTGCCAGCAGACGCCCACTTAGCTATGGCTACACCTTC
clone size: many; J gene: TRBJ1-5; D gene: TRBD1; V gene: TRBV7-2; CDR3 protein: CASSPSDRGFGNQPQHF; CDR3 DNA: TGTGCCAGCAGCCCGAGTGACAGGGGTTTTGGCAATCAGCCCCAGCATTTT
clone size: -; J gene: TRBJ2-1; D gene: TRBD1; V gene: TRBV29-1; CDR3 protein: CSVLGQGGSYNEQFF; CDR3 DNA: TGCAGCGTTTTAGGACAGGGCGGATCCTACAATGAGCAGTTCTTC
clone size: few; J gene: TRBJ2-5; D gene: TRBD2; V gene: TRBV12-3/TRBV12-4; CDR3 protein: CASSPLAGVKTQYF; CDR3 DNA: TGTGCCAGCAGTCCCCTAGCGGGAGTAAAGACCCAGTACTTC
clone size: few; J gene: TRBJ1-1; D gene: -; V gene: TRBV12-3/TRBV12-4; CDR3 protein: CASYFALRASTEAFF; CDR3 DNA: TGTGCCAGCTACTTCGCCCTGAGGGCGAGCACTGAAGCTTTCTTT
clone size: many; J gene: TRBJ2-3; D gene: -; V gene: TRBV10-3; CDR3 protein: CAISESIGTDTQYF; CDR3 DNA: TGTGCCATCAGTGAGTCTATTGGCACAGATACGCAGTATTTT
clone size: few; J gene: TRBJ2-3; D gene: -; V gene: TRBV7-2; CDR3 protein: CASRGIMGLVDTQYF; CDR3 DNA: TGTGCCAGCAGGGGGATTATGGGGCTGGTAGATACGCAGTATTTT
clone size: -; J gene: TRBJ1-2; D gene: TRBD1; V gene: TRBV6-2/TRBV6-3; CDR3 protein: CASSWRTGAGYGYTF; CDR3 DNA: TGTGCCAGCAGTTGGCGGACAGGGGCCGGCTATGGCTACACCTTC
clone size: -; J gene: TRBJ1-1; D gene: TRBD1; V gene: TRBV6-5; CDR3 protein: CASRANRGPLNTEAFF; CDR3 DNA: TGTGCCAGCAGGGCAAACAGGGGCCCCTTGAACACTGAAGCTTTCTTT
clone size: many; J gene: TRBJ2-1; D gene: -; V gene: TRBV28; CDR3 protein: CASIRGGGVGEQFF; CDR3 DNA: TGTGCCAGCATACGGGGAGGGGGAGTCGGAGAGCAGTTCTTC
clone size: many; J gene: TRBJ1-1; D gene: -; V gene: TRBV7-8; CDR3 protein: CASSRGTGNTEAFF; CDR3 DNA: TGTGCCAGCAGCCGAGGGACGGGGAACACTGAAGCTTTCTTT
clone size: few; J gene: TRBJ2-1; D gene: TRBD2; V gene: TRBV12-3/TRBV12-4; CDR3 protein: CASSIAGGRGPEQFF; CDR3 DNA: TGTGCCAGCAGTATAGCGGGAGGGAGAGGTCCTGAGCAGTTCTTC
clone size: many; J gene: TRBJ2-4; D gene: -; V gene: TRBV7-2; CDR3 protein: CASSYEGGWDKNIQYF; CDR3 DNA: TGTGCCAGCAGCTACGAGGGAGGATGGGACAAAAACATTCAGTACTTC
clone size: few; J gene: TRBJ2-2; D gene: -; V gene: TRBV7-9; CDR3 protein: CASRWGQNTGELFF; CDR3 DNA: TGTGCCAGCAGATGGGGACAGAACACCGGGGAGCTGTTTTTT
clone size: -; J gene: TRBJ2-7; D gene: TRBD2; V gene: TRBV11-2; CDR3 protein: CASRNGLAGLLSYEQYF; CDR3 DNA: TGTGCCAGCAGAAACGGACTAGCGGGACTCCTCTCCTACGAGCAGTACTTC
clone size: -; J gene: TRBJ1-1; D gene: -; V gene: TRBV20-1; CDR3 protein: CSARSWTDTEAFF; CDR3 DNA: TGCAGTGCTAGAAGTTGGACAGACACTGAAGCTTTCTTT
clone size: many; J gene: TRBJ2-7; D gene: -; V gene: TRBV20-1; CDR3 protein: CSASNPIGSWEQYF; CDR3 DNA: TGCAGTGCTTCCAATCCAATAGGTAGTTGGGAGCAGTACTTC
clone size: few; J gene: TRBJ1-5; D gene: -; V gene: TRBV2; CDR3 protein: CASSEGVPSNQPQHF; CDR3 DNA: TGTGCCAGCAGTGAGGGGGTCCCTAGCAATCAGCCCCAGCATTTT
clone size: -; J gene: TRBJ1-5; D gene: -; V gene: TRBV19; CDR3 protein: CASSDGGNQPQHF; CDR3 DNA: TGTGCCAGTAGCGACGGGGGCAATCAGCCCCAGCATTTT
clone size: -; J gene: TRBJ1-4; D gene: -; V gene: TRBV5-4; CDR3 protein: CASSPGNQAYNEKLFF; CDR3 DNA: TGTGCCAGCAGCCCGGGGAACCAGGCGTATAATGAAAAACTGTTTTTT
clone size: -; J gene: TRBJ2-1; D gene: TRBD2; V gene: TRBV7-9; CDR3 protein: CASRSPGLAGYNEQFF; CDR3 DNA: TGTGCCAGCAGATCTCCGGGACTAGCGGGCTACAATGAGCAGTTCTTC
clone size: -; J gene: TRBJ1-5; D gene: -; V gene: TRBV7-2; CDR3 protein: CASSLSGRQPQHF; CDR3 DNA: TGTGCCAGCAGCTTGAGTGGTCGGCAGCCCCAGCATTTT
clone size: many; J gene: TRBJ2-1; D gene: -; V gene: TRBV7-2; CDR3 protein: CASSLGDHSYNEQFF; CDR3 DNA: TGTGCCAGCAGCTTGGGGGACCACTCCTACAATGAGCAGTTCTTC
clone size: -; J gene: TRBJ2-3; D gene: -; V gene: TRBV6-5; CDR3 protein: CASRPNVLRTDTQYF; CDR3 DNA: TGTGCCAGCAGACCTAACGTTCTTCGCACAGATACGCAGTATTTT